This T cell receptor beta chain comes out of a study of metastatic and nonmetastatic thyroid tumors. At the level of the study: Repertoire comparison spanned blood and tumor or nodule tissue of malignant and benign thyroid patients. Study-level findings and limits: It was reportedly found that TCR beta diversity was significantly higher in malignant thyroid tumors than in benign nodules, a difference seen in both blood and tumor samples.

In its sample, this clone is large. No antigen is known for it. How the authors handled the data: Researchers built a distant-metastasis classifier for papillary thyroid cancer that drew on CDR3 differences across clinicopathological groups. TCRdb reprocessed the PCR reads using MiXCR. What appears here as the V and J calls and clone size reflects TCRdb's work, not the paper's. The repertoire holds around 37,000 clones, less than 25% seen once, with around 16% in the top ten. All patients were treatment-naive before thyroid surgery. This CDR3 is 12 amino acids long. From germline, CDR1 is MNHEY and CDR2 SMNVEV (reference sequence). V was cut by 9 bases and J by 8 bases, with 16 bases left in between.

The chain links TRBV27 to TRBJ1-1; no clear D gene. This TCR derives from a female donor with papillary thyroid cancer or a benign thyroid nodule (not recorded which). Some clones in this sample may be carry-over from other donors' samples. Sequenced sample: blood. CDR3 amino acids: CASFGLEREAFF. Written as DNA, the CDR3 is TGTGCCAGTTTCGGTTTAGAGAGGGAAGCTTTCTTT.